This T cell receptor beta chain was sequenced for a study of blood T cell repertoires in COVID-19. Study background: Researchers got acute and convalescent COVID-19 samples from the United States, Italy and Spain. Nucleic acid was either cDNA or gDNA, and it came from T cells, B-cell-depleted T cells, or PBMCs.

CDR3 length equals 12 residues. Germline CDR1 MNHNS, CDR2 SASEGT. Between the trimmed V and J ends, which lost 3 bases and 8 bases, there was a span of 10 bases. Under the authors' procedure: Amplified reference gene primers provided the basis for estimating nucleated cell counts. Using immunoSEQ multiplex PCR, the repertoire was profiled, and TCRdb retains in-frame clones only, with some absent. V, J and clone size reflect that table, while D and trimming were determined from the DNA. The sample yields under 150,000 clones, over 65% seen once. The rearrangement uses TRBV6-1 and TRBJ1-2; possibly TRBD1 for D (5 bases). The specimen sequenced was peripheral blood. This TCR was sampled from a woman aged 40 to 55 with acute or convalescent COVID-19. CDR3 DNA: TGTGCCAGCAGTGAGACAGTGGGGGGCTACACCTTC. It encodes CASSETVGGYTF.